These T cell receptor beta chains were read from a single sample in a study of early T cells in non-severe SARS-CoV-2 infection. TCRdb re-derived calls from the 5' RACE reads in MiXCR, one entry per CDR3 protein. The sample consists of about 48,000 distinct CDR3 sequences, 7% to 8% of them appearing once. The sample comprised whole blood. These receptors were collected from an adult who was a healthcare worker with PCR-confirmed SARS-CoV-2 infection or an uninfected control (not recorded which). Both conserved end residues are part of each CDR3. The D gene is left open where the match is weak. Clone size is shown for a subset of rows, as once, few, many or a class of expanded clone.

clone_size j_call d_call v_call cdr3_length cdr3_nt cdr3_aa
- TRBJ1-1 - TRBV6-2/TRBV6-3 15 TGTGCCAGCAGTTACCGGGGGGCCTGGGACACTGAAGCTTTCTTT CASSYRGAWDTEAFF
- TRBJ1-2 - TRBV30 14 TGTGCCTGGGAGTCGGGCATCGGAGCCGAGGGCTACACCTTC CAWESGIGAEGYTF
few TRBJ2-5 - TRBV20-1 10 TGCAGTGCTAGACAGGAGACCCAGTACTTC CSARQETQYF
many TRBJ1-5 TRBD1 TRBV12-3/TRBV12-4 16 TGTGCCAGCAGTTACCGAGACAGGGGTAGCAATCAGCCCCAGCATTTT CASSYRDRGSNQPQHF
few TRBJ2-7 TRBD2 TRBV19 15 TGTGCCAGTAGTCCCCCGAGCGGGGGCTCCTACGAGCAGTACTTC CASSPPSGGSYEQYF
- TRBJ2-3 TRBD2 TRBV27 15 TGTGCCAGCGCGACACTAGCGGGGGGTTGGGATACGCAGTATTTT CASATLAGGWDTQYF
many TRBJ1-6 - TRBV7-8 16 TGTGCCAGCAGACAGAGAGTGGGTTCCTATAATTCACCCCTCCACTTT CASRQRVGSYNSPLHF
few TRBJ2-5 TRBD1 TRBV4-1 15 TGCGCCAGCAGCCAAGAATCATACAGGGGAGAGACCCAGTACTTC CASSQESYRGETQYF
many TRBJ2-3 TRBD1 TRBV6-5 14 TGTGCCAGCAGAGCAGGGGGCGTGGGAGATACGCAGTATTTT CASRAGGVGDTQYF
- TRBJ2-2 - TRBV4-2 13 TGTGCCAGCAGCCCCCTAAACACCGGGGAGCTGTTTTTT CASSPLNTGELFF
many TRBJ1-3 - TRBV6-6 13 TGTGCCAGCAGTCCGAACTCTGGAAACACCATATATTTT CASSPNSGNTIYF
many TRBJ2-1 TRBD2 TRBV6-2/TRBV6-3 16 TGTGCCAGCCATCATGGTCTAGCGGGGGGATACAATGAGCAGTTCTTC CASHHGLAGGYNEQFF
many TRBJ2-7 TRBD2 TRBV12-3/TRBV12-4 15 TGTGCCAGCAGTCTTCGGACTAGCGGGGTCGACGAGCAGTACTTC CASSLRTSGVDEQYF
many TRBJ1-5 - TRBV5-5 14 TGTGCCAGCAGCAGATTGACCGGCGATCAGCCCCAGCATTTT CASSRLTGDQPQHF
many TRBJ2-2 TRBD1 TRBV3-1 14 TGTGCCAGCGAAAACAGGGGGTACACCGGGGAGCTGTTTTTT CASENRGYTGELFF
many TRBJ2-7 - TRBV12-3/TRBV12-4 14 TGTGCCAGCAGTCCTATCGACTGGTCCTACGAGCAGTACTTC CASSPIDWSYEQYF
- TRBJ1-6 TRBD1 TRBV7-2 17 TGTGCCAGCAGCTTAACCGGGACAGAAGACAAGAATTCACCCCTCCACTTT CASSLTGTEDKNSPLHF
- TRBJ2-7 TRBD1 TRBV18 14 TGTGCCAGCTCACCCGGGACAGGGAGTTACGAGCAGTACTTC CASSPGTGSYEQYF
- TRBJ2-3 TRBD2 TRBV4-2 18 TGTGCCAGCAGCCAAGTGGGTCGTAGCGGGGGGGCCCAGGATACGCAGTATTTT CASSQVGRSGGAQDTQYF
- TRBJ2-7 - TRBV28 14 TGTGCCAGCAGTTTCCGGGATAACCTATACGAGCAGTACTTC CASSFRDNLYEQYF
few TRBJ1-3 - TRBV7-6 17 TGTGCCAGCAGCTCTGGCTCCAGGGCATTCTCTGGAAACACCATATATTTT CASSSGSRAFSGNTIYF
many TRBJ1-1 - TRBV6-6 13 TGTGCCAGCAGTTACTCGCAGGATACTGAAGCTTTCTTT CASSYSQDTEAFF
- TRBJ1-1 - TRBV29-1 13 TGCAGCGTTGAAGATGGTCCTAACACTGAAGCTTTCTTT CSVEDGPNTEAFF
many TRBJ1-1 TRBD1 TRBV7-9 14 TGTGCCAGCAGCCCGGGACAGGGGTTCGCTGAAGCTTTCTTT CASSPGQGFAEAFF
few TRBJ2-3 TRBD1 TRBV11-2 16 TGTGCCAGCAGCCCTCATTACAGGGGGCGTCAAGATACGCAGTATTTT CASSPHYRGRQDTQYF
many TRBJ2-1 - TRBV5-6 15 TGTGCCAGCAGCTTGGAGGGGGGCTCCTACAATGAGCAGTTCTTC CASSLEGGSYNEQFF
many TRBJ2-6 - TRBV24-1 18 TGTGCCACCAACGATCGGAGGGTTCTTCACTCTGGGGCCAACGTCCTGACTTTC CATNDRRVLHSGANVLTF
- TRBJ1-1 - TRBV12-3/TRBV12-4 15 TGTGCCAGCAGTCGCGCGCAATCCGCGAACACTGAAGCTTTCTTT CASSRAQSANTEAFF
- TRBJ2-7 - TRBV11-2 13 TGTGCCAGCAGCTTAGGGACGGGCTACGAGCAGTACTTC CASSLGTGYEQYF
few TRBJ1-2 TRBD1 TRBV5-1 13 TGCGCCAGCAGCCCGGGGACAGTTGAGGGCTACACCTTC CASSPGTVEGYTF
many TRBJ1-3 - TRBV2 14 TGTGCCAGCAGTGCCATCGGCTCTGGAAACACCATATATTTT CASSAIGSGNTIYF
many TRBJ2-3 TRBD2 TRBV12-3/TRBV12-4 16 TGTGCCAGCAGATCACGACTAGCGGGGGTCACAGATACGCAGTATTTT CASRSRLAGVTDTQYF
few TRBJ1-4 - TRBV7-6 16 TGTGCCAGCAGTCCCGAAAGGGGGGCAAGCGATGAAAAACTGTTTTTT CASSPERGASDEKLFF
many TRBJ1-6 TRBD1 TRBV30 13 TGTGCCTGGAGTTTGGACAGGAATTCACCCCTCCACTTT CAWSLDRNSPLHF
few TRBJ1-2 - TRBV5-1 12 TGCGCCAGCAGCTTGGGGCAGTATGGCTACACCTTC CASSLGQYGYTF
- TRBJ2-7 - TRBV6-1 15 TGTGCCAGCAGTGTAATCCAGGGGAAAGGATACGAGCAGTACTTC CASSVIQGKGYEQYF
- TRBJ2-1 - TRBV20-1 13 TGCAGTGGCGATCGGGACACTTACAATGAGCAGTTCTTC CSGDRDTYNEQFF
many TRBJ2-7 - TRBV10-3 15 TGTGCCATCAGTGAGTCGCCAGGGGCCCACTACGAGCAGTACTTC CAISESPGAHYEQYF
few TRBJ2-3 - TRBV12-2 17 TGTGCAAGTCGCGACCCCGACAGGGGGCATTTTGGAGATACGCAGTATTTT CASRDPDRGHFGDTQYF
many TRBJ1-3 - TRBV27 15 TGTGCCAGCAGTTTAAGATCAAGCTCTGGAAACACCATATATTTT CASSLRSSSGNTIYF
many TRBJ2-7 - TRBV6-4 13 TGTGCCAGCAGTGACTCCGCTATCTCCGAGCAGTACTTC CASSDSAISEQYF
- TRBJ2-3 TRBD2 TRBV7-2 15 TGTGCCAGCAGCTTAGGCCCAGCGGGGGGTGATACGCAGTATTTT CASSLGPAGGDTQYF
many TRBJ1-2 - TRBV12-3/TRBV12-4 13 TGTGCCAGCAGTTTTGAGGATTTCTATGGCTACACCTTC CASSFEDFYGYTF
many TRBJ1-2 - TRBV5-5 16 TGTGCCAGCAGCTTAGACAGTTCCGCAAATAACTATGGCTACACCTTC CASSLDSSANNYGYTF
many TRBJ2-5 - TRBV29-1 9 TGCAGCGTTGACCAGACCCAGTACTTC CSVDQTQYF
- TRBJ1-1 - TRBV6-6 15 TGTGCCAGCAGTTATTCTAACCGACGGAACACTGAAGTTTTCTTT CASSYSNRRNTEVFF
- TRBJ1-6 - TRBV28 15 TGTGCCAGCAGTTTACGGACAGCAGGAAATTCACCCCTCCACTTT CASSLRTAGNSPLHF
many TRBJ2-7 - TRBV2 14 TGTGCCAGCAGTGATGGTCTGAGCTCCTACGAGCAGTACTTC CASSDGLSSYEQYF
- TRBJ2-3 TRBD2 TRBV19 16 TGTGCCAGTAGTATTGCTAGCGGAAGTGACACAGATACGCAGTATTTT CASSIASGSDTDTQYF
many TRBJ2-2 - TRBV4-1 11 TGCGCCAGCAGCCAGGGCCGGGAGCTGTTTTTT CASSQGRELFF
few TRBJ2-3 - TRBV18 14 TGTGCCAGCTCACCGGCCAGAACGACAGATACGCAGTATTTT CASSPARTTDTQYF
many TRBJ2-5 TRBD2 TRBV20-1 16 TGCAGTGCTAGAGCGATCACGAGACTAGCTGAGGAGACCCAGTACTTC CSARAITRLAEETQYF
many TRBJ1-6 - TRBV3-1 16 TGTGCCAGCAGCCCGGACTATTATAGGATTAATTCACCCCTCCACTTT CASSPDYYRINSPLHF